Listed below are T cell receptor beta chains from one sample, sequenced in a study of blood T cell repertoires in COVID-19. Profiled with immunoSEQ multiplex PCR; TCRdb holds only in-frame clones, not every one. Among a few hundred thousand clones listed, 84% were seen once. The sequencing sample was made of peripheral blood. The receptors originated from a human donor in a cohort sampled during active COVID-19. Each CDR3 is given with its conserved first and last residue. Fields, in order: J gene, clone size, D gene, V gene, CDR3 DNA, CDR3 protein. The D gene is left open where the match is weak. Some rows have no size entry. The others give once, few or many, or a class for an expanded clone.

j_call: TRBJ2-7
clone_size: .
d_call: TRBD1
v_call: TRBV20-1
cdr3_nt: TGCAGTGCTAGTTACAGGGGGCGGGGGTCCTACGAGCAGTACTTC
cdr3_aa: CSASYRGRGSYEQYF

j_call: TRBJ1-1
clone_size: .
d_call: .
v_call: TRBV5-1
cdr3_nt: TGCGCCAGCAGCCCAGGGTTTCGGAACACTGAAGCTTTCTTT
cdr3_aa: CASSPGFRNTEAFF

j_call: TRBJ2-5
clone_size: .
d_call: .
v_call: TRBV3-1/TRBV3-2
cdr3_nt: TGTGCCAGCAACCCGGGGGGCCGCGAAGAGACCCAGTACTTC
cdr3_aa: CASNPGGREETQYF

j_call: TRBJ2-1
clone_size: .
d_call: TRBD2
v_call: TRBV11-2
cdr3_nt: TGTGCCAGCAGGATAGCGGGAGGGCCGTTGGAGCAGTTCTTC
cdr3_aa: CASRIAGGPLEQFF

j_call: TRBJ1-1
clone_size: .
d_call: .
v_call: TRBV5-1
cdr3_nt: TGCGCCAGCAGCTTGGAGGGGTCGAACACTGAAGCTTTCTTT
cdr3_aa: CASSLEGSNTEAFF

j_call: TRBJ2-7
clone_size: .
d_call: .
v_call: TRBV6-5
cdr3_nt: TGTGCCAGCAGTTTTCAGGCAGGGATCACGGGCGAGCAGTACTTC
cdr3_aa: CASSFQAGITGEQYF

j_call: TRBJ2-5
clone_size: .
d_call: .
v_call: TRBV19
cdr3_nt: TGTGCCAGTACCGAGGGCAGGCGGGTCCAAGAGACCCAGTACTTC
cdr3_aa: CASTEGRRVQETQYF

j_call: TRBJ2-3
clone_size: .
d_call: TRBD2
v_call: TRBV7-3
cdr3_nt: TGTGCCAGCAGCGCAGGAGGACTAGCGGGTGGCACAGATACGCAGTATTTT
cdr3_aa: CASSAGGLAGGTDTQYF

j_call: TRBJ1-2
clone_size: once
d_call: .
v_call: TRBV5-1
cdr3_nt: TGCGCCAGCAGTTCCGGGGGTCAGGAGCGCCACTATGGCTACACCTTC
cdr3_aa: CASSSGGQERHYGYTF

j_call: TRBJ1-5
clone_size: .
d_call: .
v_call: TRBV28
cdr3_nt: TGTGCCAGCAGTTACCCACGACAGGTTGGTCAGCCCCAGCATTTT
cdr3_aa: CASSYPRQVGQPQHF

j_call: TRBJ2-2
clone_size: few
d_call: .
v_call: TRBV28
cdr3_nt: TGTGCCAGCAGCCCTGGGGGCATTCCCACCGGGGAGCTGTTTTTT
cdr3_aa: CASSPGGIPTGELFF

j_call: TRBJ1-2
clone_size: .
d_call: TRBD1
v_call: TRBV7-2
cdr3_nt: TGTGCCAGCAGCTCTTACCGACAGGGAAAGGATGGCTACACCTTC
cdr3_aa: CASSSYRQGKDGYTF

j_call: TRBJ2-1
clone_size: .
d_call: .
v_call: TRBV7-2
cdr3_nt: TGTGCCAGCAGCTTAGCGGCTTCCAGCTCCTACAATGAGCAGTTCTTC
cdr3_aa: CASSLAASSSYNEQFF

j_call: TRBJ1-2
clone_size: .
d_call: TRBD1
v_call: TRBV24-1
cdr3_nt: TGTGCCACCAGTGAGGGGACAGGGAATGGCTACACCTTC
cdr3_aa: CATSEGTGNGYTF

j_call: TRBJ1-1
clone_size: .
d_call: TRBD1
v_call: TRBV19
cdr3_nt: TGTGCCAGTAGTTTCACCCGCCAGGGGACAGGGTCTAGGAGGTACACTGAAGCTTTCTTT
cdr3_aa: CASSFTRQGTGSRRYTEAFF

j_call: TRBJ2-7
clone_size: few
d_call: TRBD2
v_call: TRBV27
cdr3_nt: TGTGCCAGCAGTTTAAGGTTGCCTAGCGGGGGATACGAGCAGTACTTC
cdr3_aa: CASSLRLPSGGYEQYF

j_call: TRBJ2-7
clone_size: .
d_call: .
v_call: TRBV2
cdr3_nt: TGTGCCAGCAGTGTTTTTGGGACAACCTACGAGCAGTACTTC
cdr3_aa: CASSVFGTTYEQYF

j_call: TRBJ2-4
clone_size: .
d_call: TRBD2
v_call: TRBV3-1/TRBV3-2
cdr3_nt: TGTGCCAGCAGCCTTGGCCTGACTAGCGGTCTAGCCAAAAACATTCAGTACTTC
cdr3_aa: CASSLGLTSGLAKNIQYF

j_call: TRBJ1-2
clone_size: .
d_call: TRBD1
v_call: TRBV6-1
cdr3_nt: TGTGCCAGCAGTGAACGGGGACAGTCTGGCTACACCTTC
cdr3_aa: CASSERGQSGYTF

j_call: TRBJ1-2
clone_size: .
d_call: TRBD1
v_call: TRBV15
cdr3_nt: TGTGCCACCAGCAGAGGTACAGGGGACTATGGCTACACCTTC
cdr3_aa: CATSRGTGDYGYTF

j_call: TRBJ1-5
clone_size: .
d_call: .
v_call: TRBV27
cdr3_nt: TGTGCCAGCAGTCCGACAGCCCCTAATAGGGTTTATAGCAATCAGCCCCAGCATTTT
cdr3_aa: CASSPTAPNRVYSNQPQHF

j_call: TRBJ2-1
clone_size: few
d_call: TRBD2
v_call: TRBV14
cdr3_nt: TGTGCCAGCAGCCAAGGTTCTAGCGGGAGGTACAATGAGCAGTTCTTC
cdr3_aa: CASSQGSSGRYNEQFF

j_call: TRBJ2-7
clone_size: .
d_call: .
v_call: TRBV12-1
cdr3_nt: TGTGCCAGCAGCTTTTCCCCCACCAACACTTTCCGGGACAGCTCCTACGAGCAGTACTTC
cdr3_aa: CASSFSPTNTFRDSSYEQYF

j_call: TRBJ2-7
clone_size: .
d_call: TRBD2
v_call: TRBV2
cdr3_nt: TGTGCCAGCGGGGGGGTCTCCTACGAGCAGTACTTC
cdr3_aa: CASGGVSYEQYF

j_call: TRBJ2-7
clone_size: .
d_call: .
v_call: TRBV29-1
cdr3_nt: TGCAGCGCCCGAATTGGACAGCGGGAGCAGTACTTC
cdr3_aa: CSARIGQREQYF

j_call: TRBJ2-7
clone_size: .
d_call: .
v_call: TRBV6-2/TRBV6-3
cdr3_nt: TGTGCCAGCAGTTACTCGAGAGTAACCTCCTACGAGCAGTACTTC
cdr3_aa: CASSYSRVTSYEQYF

j_call: TRBJ2-7
clone_size: .
d_call: TRBD2
v_call: TRBV28
cdr3_nt: TGTGCCAGCAGTCGCCCGAGCGGGGGTGGATACGAGCAGTACTTC
cdr3_aa: CASSRPSGGGYEQYF

j_call: TRBJ1-2
clone_size: .
d_call: .
v_call: TRBV18
cdr3_nt: TGTGCCAGCTCACCGAGGCAGGACAAGTTTGGCTACACCTTC
cdr3_aa: CASSPRQDKFGYTF

j_call: TRBJ1-2
clone_size: .
d_call: .
v_call: TRBV27
cdr3_nt: TGTGCCAGCAGTCCCTCAGGAAACTATGGCTACACCTTC
cdr3_aa: CASSPSGNYGYTF

j_call: TRBJ1-2
clone_size: .
d_call: .
v_call: TRBV5-1
cdr3_nt: TGCGCCAGCAGCCAACAGGGTAGCGGCTACACCTTC
cdr3_aa: CASSQQGSGYTF

j_call: TRBJ2-1
clone_size: .
d_call: .
v_call: TRBV18
cdr3_nt: TGTGCCAGCTCACCACCGACTAGAGGCCCTGGTGAGCAGTTCTTC
cdr3_aa: CASSPPTRGPGEQFF

j_call: TRBJ1-2
clone_size: .
d_call: .
v_call: TRBV19
cdr3_nt: TGTGCCAGTAGACCGGACAGCCGTCTTCTCTATGGCTACACCTTC
cdr3_aa: CASRPDSRLLYGYTF

j_call: TRBJ1-2
clone_size: .
d_call: .
v_call: TRBV4-3
cdr3_nt: TGCGCCAGCAGCCAAGATTTAAACAGAATGGGCTATGGCTACACCTTC
cdr3_aa: CASSQDLNRMGYGYTF

j_call: TRBJ1-5
clone_size: .
d_call: .
v_call: TRBV27
cdr3_nt: TGTGCCAGCAGTTTAGGGGGGGGGAGCAATCAGCCCCAGCATTTT
cdr3_aa: CASSLGGGSNQPQHF

j_call: TRBJ2-3
clone_size: .
d_call: TRBD2
v_call: TRBV4-1
cdr3_nt: TGCGCCAGCAGCCCCCCCCTAGGGCTAGCGGGGTACACAGATACGCAGTATTTT
cdr3_aa: CASSPPLGLAGYTDTQYF

j_call: TRBJ2-1
clone_size: .
d_call: .
v_call: TRBV2
cdr3_nt: TGTGCCAGCCCCAGGATGGGTAGCTCCTACAATGAGCAGTTCTTC
cdr3_aa: CASPRMGSSYNEQFF

j_call: TRBJ2-3
clone_size: .
d_call: .
v_call: TRBV10-3
cdr3_nt: TGTGCCACCTACGGCAGACTTGGGCTCGGGGGAACAGATACGCAGTATTTT
cdr3_aa: CATYGRLGLGGTDTQYF

j_call: TRBJ2-1
clone_size: .
d_call: .
v_call: TRBV29-1
cdr3_nt: TGCAGCGTTGAAGAACGGGACAAGAAAAGAGGTGAGCAGTTCTTC
cdr3_aa: CSVEERDKKRGEQFF

j_call: TRBJ1-5
clone_size: .
d_call: .
v_call: TRBV28
cdr3_nt: TGTGCCAGCAGTTTAACTCTGGGCCGTATCAATCAGCCCCAGCATTTT
cdr3_aa: CASSLTLGRINQPQHF

j_call: TRBJ2-7
clone_size: few
d_call: TRBD1
v_call: TRBV7-8
cdr3_nt: TGTGCCAGCAGCGTGGGACAGCTAGAACAAGAGCAGTACTTC
cdr3_aa: CASSVGQLEQEQYF

j_call: TRBJ2-5
clone_size: few
d_call: TRBD1
v_call: TRBV5-1
cdr3_nt: TGCGCCAGCAGCTTGGTGGAAGGGGGCTCGGGCCAAGAGACCCAGTACTTC
cdr3_aa: CASSLVEGGSGQETQYF

j_call: TRBJ2-2
clone_size: once
d_call: TRBD1
v_call: TRBV4-2
cdr3_nt: TGTGCCAGCAGCCAAGCAGGGGGCGGGGAGCTGTTTTTT
cdr3_aa: CASSQAGGGELFF

j_call: TRBJ2-2
clone_size: few
d_call: TRBD1
v_call: TRBV6-5
cdr3_nt: TGTGCCAGCAGTCCCGACAGGGCGGGCACCGGGGAGCTGTTTTTT
cdr3_aa: CASSPDRAGTGELFF

j_call: TRBJ1-2
clone_size: few
d_call: .
v_call: TRBV2
cdr3_nt: TGTGCCAGCAGTGAAGCGGGCAGGGTAAACTATGGCTACACCTTC
cdr3_aa: CASSEAGRVNYGYTF

j_call: TRBJ1-2
clone_size: .
d_call: .
v_call: TRBV12-3/TRBV12-4
cdr3_nt: TGTGCCAGCAGTTTAGGGTTCTGGGCCGGCTACACCTTC
cdr3_aa: CASSLGFWAGYTF

j_call: TRBJ1-4
clone_size: .
d_call: .
v_call: TRBV27
cdr3_nt: TGTGCCAGCAGTCCCCGGGACATAGTTGAAAAACTGTTTTTT
cdr3_aa: CASSPRDIVEKLFF

j_call: TRBJ2-1
clone_size: .
d_call: TRBD1
v_call: TRBV19
cdr3_nt: TGTGCCAGTAGTCTGGACAGGGGGTCCTACAATGAGCAGTTCTTC
cdr3_aa: CASSLDRGSYNEQFF

j_call: TRBJ1-6
clone_size: .
d_call: .
v_call: TRBV28
cdr3_nt: TGTGCCAGCAGTTTTCACCAGACAACGAATTCACCCCTCCACTTT
cdr3_aa: CASSFHQTTNSPLHF

j_call: TRBJ2-7
clone_size: .
d_call: TRBD2
v_call: TRBV6-5
cdr3_nt: TGTGCCACCGGGGGGAACGGGGGCGAGCAGTACTTC
cdr3_aa: CATGGNGGEQYF

j_call: TRBJ2-7
clone_size: .
d_call: TRBD1
v_call: TRBV6-2/TRBV6-3
cdr3_nt: TGTGCCAGCAGCGACAGGGGCGGATCCTACGAGCAGTACTTC
cdr3_aa: CASSDRGGSYEQYF

j_call: TRBJ1-1
clone_size: once
d_call: .
v_call: TRBV6-1
cdr3_nt: TGTGCCAGCAGTGAAGTAATGAACACTGAAGCTTTCTTT
cdr3_aa: CASSEVMNTEAFF

j_call: TRBJ2-5
clone_size: .
d_call: TRBD2
v_call: TRBV25-1
cdr3_nt: TGTGCCAGCAGTGAATGGGCGACTAGCGGGGGCCATCAAGAGACCCAGTACTTC
cdr3_aa: CASSEWATSGGHQETQYF

j_call: TRBJ2-1
clone_size: .
d_call: .
v_call: TRBV19
cdr3_nt: TGTGCCAGTAGTAGACCCACTAGTTACAATGAGCAGTTCTTC
cdr3_aa: CASSRPTSYNEQFF